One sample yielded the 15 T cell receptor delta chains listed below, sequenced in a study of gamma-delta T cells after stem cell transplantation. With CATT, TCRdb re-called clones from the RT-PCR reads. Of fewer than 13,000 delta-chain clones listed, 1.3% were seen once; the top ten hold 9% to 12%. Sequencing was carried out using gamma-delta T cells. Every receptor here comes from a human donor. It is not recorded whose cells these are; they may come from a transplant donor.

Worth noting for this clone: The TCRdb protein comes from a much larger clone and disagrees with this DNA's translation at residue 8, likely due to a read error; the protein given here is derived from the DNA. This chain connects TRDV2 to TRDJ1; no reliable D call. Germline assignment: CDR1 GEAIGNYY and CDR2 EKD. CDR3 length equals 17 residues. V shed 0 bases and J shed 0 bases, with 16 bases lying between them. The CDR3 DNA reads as TGTGCCTGTGACACCGTGGGTGAGGGACCCGACACCGATAAACTCATCTTT. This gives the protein CACDTVGEGPDTDKLIF.

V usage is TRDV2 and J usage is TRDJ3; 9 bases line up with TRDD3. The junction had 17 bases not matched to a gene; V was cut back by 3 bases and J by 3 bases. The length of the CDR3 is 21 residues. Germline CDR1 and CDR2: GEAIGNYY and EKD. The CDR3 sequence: CACDPYLPWGIWHWDTRQMFF. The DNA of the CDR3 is TGTGCCTGTGACCCTTATCTCCCGTGGGGGATATGGCACTGGGACACCCGACAGATGTTTTTC.

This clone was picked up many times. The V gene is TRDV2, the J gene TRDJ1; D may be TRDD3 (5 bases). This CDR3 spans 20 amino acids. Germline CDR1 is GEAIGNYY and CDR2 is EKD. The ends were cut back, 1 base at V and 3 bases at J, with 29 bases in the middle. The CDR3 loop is CACDTVDSSSGAHRADKLIF. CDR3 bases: TGTGCCTGTGACACGGTGGACTCCAGCAGTGGGGCCCACCGGGCCGATAAACTCATCTTT.

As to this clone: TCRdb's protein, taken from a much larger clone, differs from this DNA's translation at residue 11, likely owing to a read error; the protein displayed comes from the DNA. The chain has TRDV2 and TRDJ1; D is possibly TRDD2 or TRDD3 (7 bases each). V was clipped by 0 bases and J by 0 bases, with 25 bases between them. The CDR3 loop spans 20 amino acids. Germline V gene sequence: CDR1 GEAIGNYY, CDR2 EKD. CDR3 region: CACDTVPTLGGRRNTDKLIF. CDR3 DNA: TGTGCCTGTGACACCGTTCCTACTCTGGGGGGTAGGAGGAACACCGATAAACTCATCTTT.

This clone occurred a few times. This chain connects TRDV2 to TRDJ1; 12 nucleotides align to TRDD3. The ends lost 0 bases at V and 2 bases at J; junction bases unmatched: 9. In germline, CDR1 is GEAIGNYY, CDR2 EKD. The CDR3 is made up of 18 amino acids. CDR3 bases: TGTGCCTGTGACACCGTACTGGGGGATACAGCGCGAACCGATAAACTCATCTTT. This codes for CACDTVLGDTARTDKLIF.

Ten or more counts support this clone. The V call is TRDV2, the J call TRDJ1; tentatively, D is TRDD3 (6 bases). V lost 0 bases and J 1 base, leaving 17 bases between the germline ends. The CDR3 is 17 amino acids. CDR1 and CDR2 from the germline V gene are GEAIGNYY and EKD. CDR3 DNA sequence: TGTGCCTGTGACACCGTTCTGGGGAGGGGGCTCACCGATAAACTCATCTTT. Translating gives CACDTVLGRGLTDKLIF.

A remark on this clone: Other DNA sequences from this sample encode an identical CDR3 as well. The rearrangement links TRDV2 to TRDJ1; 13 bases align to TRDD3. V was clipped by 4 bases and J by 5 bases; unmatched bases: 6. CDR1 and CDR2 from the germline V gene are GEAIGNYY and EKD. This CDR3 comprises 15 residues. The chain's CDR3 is CACDSVLGDTDKLIF. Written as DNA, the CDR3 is TGTGCCTGTGATTCCGTACTGGGGGATACGGATAAACTCATCTTT.

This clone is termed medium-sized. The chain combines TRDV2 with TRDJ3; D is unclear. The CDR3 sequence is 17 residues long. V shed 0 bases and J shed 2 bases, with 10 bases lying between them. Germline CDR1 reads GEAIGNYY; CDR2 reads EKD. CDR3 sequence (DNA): TGTGCCTGTGACACCGCGGCTGGAACCTGGGACACCCGACAGATGTTTTTC. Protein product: CACDTAAGTWDTRQMFF.

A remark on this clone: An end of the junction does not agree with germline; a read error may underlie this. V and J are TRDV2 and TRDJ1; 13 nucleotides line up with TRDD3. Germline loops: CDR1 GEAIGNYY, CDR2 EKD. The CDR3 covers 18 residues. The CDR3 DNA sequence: TGTGCCTGTGACTCGGTACTGGGGGATACGCTACGGACCGATAGACTCATCTTT. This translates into CACDSVLGDTLRTDRLIF.

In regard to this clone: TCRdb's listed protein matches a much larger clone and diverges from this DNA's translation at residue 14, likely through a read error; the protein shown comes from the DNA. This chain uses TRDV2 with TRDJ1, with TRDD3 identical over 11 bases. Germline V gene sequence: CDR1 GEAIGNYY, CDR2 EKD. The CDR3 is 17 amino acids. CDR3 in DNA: TGTGCCTGTGACACCGTCGGACTGGGGGATAAGACCGATAACCTCATCTTT. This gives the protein CACDTVGLGDKTDNLIF.

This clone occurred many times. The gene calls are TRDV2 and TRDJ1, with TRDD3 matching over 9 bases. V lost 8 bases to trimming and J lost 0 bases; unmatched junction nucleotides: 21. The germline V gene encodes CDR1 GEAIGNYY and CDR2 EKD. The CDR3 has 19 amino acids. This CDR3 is CAFFPLTGGHMEYTDKLIF. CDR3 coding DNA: TGTGCCTTTTTCCCCCTTACTGGGGGACACATGGAGTACACCGATAAACTCATCTTT.

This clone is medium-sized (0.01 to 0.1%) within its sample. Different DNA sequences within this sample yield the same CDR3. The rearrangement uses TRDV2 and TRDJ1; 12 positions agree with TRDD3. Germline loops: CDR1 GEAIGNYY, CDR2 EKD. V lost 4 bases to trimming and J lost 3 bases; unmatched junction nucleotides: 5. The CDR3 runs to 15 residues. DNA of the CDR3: TGTGCCTGTGAGAATCTGGGGGATACGTCCGATAAACTCATCTTT. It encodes CACENLGDTSDKLIF.

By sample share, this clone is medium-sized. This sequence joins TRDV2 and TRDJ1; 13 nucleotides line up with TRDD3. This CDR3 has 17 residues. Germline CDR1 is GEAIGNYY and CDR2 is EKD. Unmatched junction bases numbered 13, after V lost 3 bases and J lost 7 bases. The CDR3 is CACDPVLGDTPRGKLIF. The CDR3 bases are TGTGCCTGTGACCCAGTACTGGGGGATACGCCAAGGGGTAAACTCATCTTT.

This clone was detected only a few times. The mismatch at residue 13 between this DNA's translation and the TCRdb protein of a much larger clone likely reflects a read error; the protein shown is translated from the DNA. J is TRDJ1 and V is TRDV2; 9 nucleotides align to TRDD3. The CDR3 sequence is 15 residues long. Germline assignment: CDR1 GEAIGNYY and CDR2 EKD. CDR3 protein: CACDRLGDGADKPIF. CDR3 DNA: TGTGCCTGTGACAGGCTGGGGGATGGTGCCGATAAACCCATCTTT.

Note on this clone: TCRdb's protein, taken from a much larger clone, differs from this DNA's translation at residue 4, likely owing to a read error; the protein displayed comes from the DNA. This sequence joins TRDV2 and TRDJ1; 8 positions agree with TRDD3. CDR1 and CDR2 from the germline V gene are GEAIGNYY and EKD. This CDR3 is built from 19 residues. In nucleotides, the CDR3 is TGTGCCTGTGGCACCGTGGAACGTACTGGGGGTTTTAACACCGATAAACTCATCTTT. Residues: CACGTVERTGGFNTDKLIF.